Described below is a single T cell receptor (beta chain) sequence and its context. Original processing methods: Nucleated cell counts were estimated from reference gene primer amplification. The protocol was immunoSEQ multiplex PCR, while the TCRdb copy is restricted to in-frame clones and leaves out a portion. V, J and clone size are taken as reported in that table, and D and trimming were inferred from the DNA itself. The table has over 100,000 clones, roughly 75% seen once. The germline CDR1 and CDR2 sequences are MNHEY and SVGAGI. This CDR3 region has 15 residues. V shed 7 bases, J shed 4 bases, and the junction held 10 bases outside the gene matches. This sample was taken from a study of blood T cell repertoires in COVID-19. About the research overall: Both acute and convalescent COVID-19 samples were obtained from the United States, Italy and Spain. The analysed material was cDNA or gDNA that came from T cells, B-cell-depleted T cells, or PBMCs.

The chain recombines TRBV6-5 with TRBJ2-3; 8 positions agree with TRBD1. This TCR derives from a man aged 55-75 years with active or convalescent COVID-19. Material for sequencing was peripheral blood. This CDR3 is CASTETPGQADTQYF. The CDR3 DNA is TGTGCCAGCACCGAAACACCGGGACAGGCAGATACGCAGTATTTT.